Shown below are 3 T cell receptor beta chains from a single sample sequenced in a study of blood T cell repertoires in COVID-19. Repertoires were generated with immunoSEQ multiplex PCR, while TCRdb's copy carries only in-frame clones and drops some. The sample carries approximately 490,000 clones, around 87% recorded once. What was sequenced was PBMCs or T cells enriched from blood (not recorded which). These receptors were taken from a woman between 18 and 29 years old who had recovered from COVID-19.

The gene calls are TRBV12-3 or TRBV12-4 and TRBJ1-2; TRBD1 agrees at 8 bases. The CDR3 spans 12 residues. The V segment lost 6 bases and the J segment 8 bases; nucleotides outside the gene matches: 5. CDR3 nucleotide sequence: TGTGCCAGCAGGGGCTCAGGGGGCGGCTACACCTTC. It encodes CASRGSGGGYTF.

The chain links TRBV28 to TRBJ1-3, with D uncertain. The CDR3 is 16 residues long. Germline CDR1 MDHEN, CDR2 SYDVKM. V dropped 5 bases and J dropped 2 bases, with 16 bases sitting between them. CDR3 in DNA: TGTGCCAGCAGTACCGGGGTTACAAATACTGGAAACACCATATATTTT. This codes for CASSTGVTNTGNTIYF.

The chain uses TRBV2 and TRBJ1-5; no clear D gene. Trimming removed 6 bases at V and 5 bases at J, with 14 bases between. The germline CDR1 and CDR2 sequences are SNHLY and FYNNEI. The CDR3 runs to 14 residues. The CDR3, as DNA: TGTGCCAGCAGCGGAGACCGTTTGTATCAGCCCCAGCATTTT. This sequence encodes CASSGDRLYQPQHF.